A selection of T cell receptor beta chains follows, all from one sample in a study of post-analysis software for immune sequencing data. TCRdb redid the calling of the PCR reads with MiXCR, one entry per CDR3 protein. The sample has about 460,000 distinct CDR3 sequences; approximately 45% are singletons. The specimen sequenced was blood. Every receptor here comes from a girl aged 10-17 years with multiple sclerosis. The CDR3 runs from the conserved cysteine through the conserved F or W.

v_call: TRBV24-1
j_call: TRBJ1-5
cdr3_aa: CATRQGSNRPQHF

v_call: TRBV20-1
j_call: TRBJ2-1
cdr3_aa: CSADRDRGRNEQFF

v_call: TRBV6-5
j_call: TRBJ2-7
cdr3_aa: CASSYSGTGQAYEQYF

v_call: TRBV29-1
j_call: TRBJ1-1
cdr3_aa: CSVVPRFPNTEAFF

v_call: TRBV3-1
j_call: TRBJ1-2
cdr3_aa: CASSQDAGPANYGYTF

v_call: TRBV29-1
j_call: TRBJ1-2
cdr3_aa: CSGKLINGYTF

v_call: TRBV4-2
j_call: TRBJ1-2
cdr3_aa: CASSQDRGVGYTF

v_call: TRBV7-6
j_call: TRBJ2-1
cdr3_aa: CACGLATGGSVVDNEQFF

v_call: TRBV29-1
j_call: -
cdr3_aa: CSVGFFSYEQYF

v_call: TRBV28
j_call: TRBJ2-1
cdr3_aa: CASRPLGTINYNEQFF

v_call: TRBV10-3
j_call: TRBJ2-1
cdr3_aa: CAISEYNEQFF

v_call: TRBV27
j_call: TRBJ2-7
cdr3_aa: CASRLGGVPYEQYF

v_call: TRBV5-4
j_call: TRBJ2-3
cdr3_aa: CASSTRDRASADTQYF

v_call: TRBV5-1
j_call: TRBJ2-5
cdr3_aa: CASSLVDEETQYF

v_call: TRBV3-1
j_call: TRBJ1-6
cdr3_aa: CASSPTRDRGLRDSPLHF

v_call: TRBV15
j_call: TRBJ2-5
cdr3_aa: CATSRDQAGGNQETQYF

v_call: TRBV5-1
j_call: TRBJ2-1
cdr3_aa: CASSASGGYNEQFF

v_call: TRBV6-5
j_call: TRBJ2-3
cdr3_aa: CASSTGFSTDTQYF

v_call: TRBV6-2/TRBV6-3
j_call: TRBJ1-1
cdr3_aa: CASSYPDRGREAFF

v_call: TRBV9
j_call: TRBJ1-2
cdr3_aa: CASSGTGGGSGGYTF

v_call: TRBV6-6
j_call: TRBJ2-7
cdr3_aa: CASSTGQGVYEQYF

v_call: TRBV6-1
j_call: TRBJ2-6
cdr3_aa: CASSPLQKALTLGANVLTF

v_call: TRBV12-3/TRBV12-4
j_call: TRBJ2-1
cdr3_aa: CASSPRGYEQFF

v_call: TRBV28
j_call: TRBJ2-3
cdr3_aa: CASRPRHHPTTDTQYF

v_call: TRBV7-2
j_call: TRBJ2-7
cdr3_aa: CASSLTGCYEQYF

v_call: TRBV11-2
j_call: TRBJ2-3
cdr3_aa: CASSFSAGVEHWSTDTQYF

v_call: TRBV24-1
j_call: TRBJ2-1
cdr3_aa: CATSDLGQGSHEQFF

v_call: TRBV29-1
j_call: TRBJ1-4
cdr3_aa: CSVAGVGNEKLFF

v_call: TRBV12-3/TRBV12-4
j_call: TRBJ1-5
cdr3_aa: CASSASGRNSNQPQHF

v_call: TRBV6-5
j_call: TRBJ2-7
cdr3_aa: CASSYPGRSYEQYF

v_call: TRBV12-3/TRBV12-4
j_call: TRBJ2-7
cdr3_aa: CASQRQTRRDVSYEQYF

v_call: TRBV6-5
j_call: TRBJ2-1
cdr3_aa: CASKGRARGNEQFF

v_call: TRBV29-1
j_call: TRBJ2-3
cdr3_aa: CSVEEVVSTDTQYF

v_call: TRBV7-2
j_call: TRBJ2-5
cdr3_aa: CASSTSGQETQYF

v_call: TRBV4-1
j_call: TRBJ1-1
cdr3_aa: CASSQPTGSGEAFF

v_call: TRBV24-1
j_call: TRBJ1-2
cdr3_aa: CATSGGAVNYGYTF

v_call: TRBV5-5
j_call: TRBJ2-1
cdr3_aa: CASSFAVGPYNEQFF

v_call: TRBV4-1
j_call: TRBJ2-7
cdr3_aa: CASSQDTDYYEQYF